This TCR beta chain was documented in a study of blood T cells in healthy people across ages. Germline V CDR1 and CDR2: LGHDT, YNNKEL (reference sequence). Trimming took 0 bases from V and 2 from J; bases not matched to a gene: 6. This CDR3 has 18 amino acids. A second PCR, run for roughly 7 to 12 cycles, used a sample-barcoded 5' primer plus a J-beta primer mix. TCRdb re-called the 5' RACE reads through MiXCR, storing one row per CDR3 protein. This repertoire shows about 640,000 distinct CDR3 sequences, 58% found once; its top ten account for over 30%. The receptor comes from a man in his 60s in good health. Material for sequencing was blood. The chain joins TRBV3-1 to TRBJ2-5, with 13 bases that match TRBD2. CDR3 protein: CASSQEGTSGVQQETQYF. Written as DNA, the CDR3 is TGTGCCAGCAGCCAAGAGGGGACTAGCGGGGTCCAACAAGAGACCCAGTACTTC.